This passage covers 8 T cell receptor beta chains from one sample sequenced in a study of regulatory T cells in long-lasting Graves disease. Arm-PCR of CDR3 regions and iRepertoire HTBI primers were used to build TCR beta libraries. TCRdb re-analysed the multiplex PCR reads in MiXCR, keeping a single row per CDR3 protein. The sample holds approximately 490,000 distinct CDR3 sequences; around 16% are singletons and the top ten take 10% to 15%. Time point specified: newly diagnosed GD, antithyroid drugs for less than 3 months. PBMC-extracted RNA yielded the TCR library. These data also featured in a second study, about T cells in Graves' hyperthyroidism and ophthalmopathy.

Material: peripheral blood mononuclear cells (PBMCs), obtained at new diagnosis, from a patient treated with antithyroid drugs. The receptors originated from a man aged 35-49 years with Graves disease.

Only a few counts were recorded for this clonotype. The chain is built from TRBV5-5 and TRBJ2-4, with D possibly being TRBD1 or TRBD2 (6 bases each). The CDR3 covers 13 residues. V lost 0 bases and J 8 bases, leaving 9 bases between the germline ends. Germline V lookup: CDR1 SGHKS, CDR2 YYEKEE (reference sequence). The CDR3 bases are TGTGCCAGCAGCTTGGGGGGGGCATACATTCAGTACTTC. Translated, it gives CASSLGGAYIQYF.

The chain employs TRBV11-3 and TRBJ2-6; possible D gene TRBD1, 6 bases. The CDR3 is 18 amino acids. Germline loops: CDR1 SGHNT, CDR2 YENEEA. V shed 3 bases and J shed 0 bases, with 15 bases lying between them. CDR3 sequence (DNA): TGTGCCAGCAGCTTGGTAAGGGGGACGAGCTCTGGGGCCAACGTCCTGACTTTC. This translates into CASSLVRGTSSGANVLTF.

This clonotype was found a few times. V gene TRBV12-3 or TRBV12-4 combines with J gene TRBJ2-2; no definite D call. Trimming pared 2 bases from V and 2 bases from J, leaving 9 bases between. The CDR3 runs 15 residues. The CDR3 sequence is CASSLSALNTGELFF. In DNA, the CDR3 is TGTGCCAGCAGTTTATCCGCTCTTAACACCGGGGAGCTGTTTTTT.

This clonotype was found many times. The V and J genes are TRBV15 and TRBJ1-2; D call uncertain. CDR3 size: 15 residues. The germline V and J ends were trimmed by 3 bases and 6 bases, with 17 bases remaining between them. Germline loops: CDR1 LNHNV, CDR2 YYDKDF (reference sequence). CDR3: CATSSRVTKRDGYTF. The CDR3 bases are TGTGCCACCAGCAGTCGCGTGACGAAACGAGATGGCTACACCTTC.

The table lists this clonotype with many counts. The V gene is TRBV3-1, the J gene TRBJ2-5, with 7 bases identical to TRBD2. V shed 1 base, J shed 4 bases, and the junction held 9 bases outside the gene matches. The CDR3 totals 16 residues. The V gene's germline CDR1 is LGHDT and CDR2 YNNKEL (reference sequence). In DNA form, the CDR3 reads TGTGCCAGCAGCCAAGGGGCGCGGGAGTTTCTAGAGACCCAGTACTTC. It encodes CASSQGAREFLETQYF.

This clonotype was recorded only once. The J gene is TRBJ2-2, the V gene TRBV5-6; 13 nucleotides agree with TRBD2. Germline values: CDR1 SGHDT, CDR2 YYEEEE. With V trimmed by 4 bases and J by 1 base, 13 bases remained unmatched. CDR3 length equals 20 residues. The CDR3: CASSDRDLGLAGVNTGELFF. In DNA, the CDR3 is TGTGCCAGCAGCGACAGGGACCTAGGACTAGCGGGGGTGAACACCGGGGAGCTGTTTTTT.

Regarding this clonotype: A much larger clone lies a single base off, so this may be a read error. The CDR3 end shows no conserved phenylalanine or tryptophan, and so a read error is likely. V usage is TRBV28 and J usage is TRBJ2-3; D might be TRBD2 (6 bases). Germline V gives CDR1 MDHEN, CDR2 SYDVKM. Trimming took 8 bases from V and 0 from J, leaving 9 bases between them. The CDR3 length is 13 residues. The CDR3 nucleotides read TGTGCCAGCGGGGACTCAAGCACAGATACGCAGTATTCT. Amino acid sequence: CASGDSSTDTQYS.

V is TRBV9 and J is TRBJ1-4, with D uncertain. The CDR3 has 15 residues. Germline CDR1 SGDLS, CDR2 YYNGEE. V dropped 0 bases and J dropped 6 bases, with 12 bases sitting between them. CDR3 sequence (DNA): TGTGCCAGCAGCGTAGGACCCAATTGGGATGAAAAACTGTTTTTT. This sequence encodes CASSVGPNWDEKLFF.